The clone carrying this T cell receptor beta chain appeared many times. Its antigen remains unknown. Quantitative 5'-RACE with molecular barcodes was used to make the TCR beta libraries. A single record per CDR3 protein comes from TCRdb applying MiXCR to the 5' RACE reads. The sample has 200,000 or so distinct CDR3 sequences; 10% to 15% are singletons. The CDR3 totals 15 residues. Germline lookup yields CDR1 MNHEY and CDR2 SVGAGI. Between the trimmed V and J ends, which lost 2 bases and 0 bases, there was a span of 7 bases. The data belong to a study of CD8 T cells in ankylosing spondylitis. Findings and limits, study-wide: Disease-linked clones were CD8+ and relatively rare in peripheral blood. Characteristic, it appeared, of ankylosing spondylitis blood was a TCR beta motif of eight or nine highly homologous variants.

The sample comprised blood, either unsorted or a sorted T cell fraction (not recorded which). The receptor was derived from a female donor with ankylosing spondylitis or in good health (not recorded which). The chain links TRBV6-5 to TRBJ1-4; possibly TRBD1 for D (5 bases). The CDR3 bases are TGTGCCAGCAGTTACGGGGGGGCAACTAATGAAAAACTGTTTTTT. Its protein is CASSYGGATNEKLFF.